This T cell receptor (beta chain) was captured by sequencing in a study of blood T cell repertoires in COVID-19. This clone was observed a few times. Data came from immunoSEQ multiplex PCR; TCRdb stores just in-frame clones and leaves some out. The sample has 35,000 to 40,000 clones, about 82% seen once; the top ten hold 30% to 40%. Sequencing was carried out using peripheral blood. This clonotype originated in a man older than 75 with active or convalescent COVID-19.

The CDR3 region has the DNA TGTGCCAGCAGCTTAAGGGGACAGGGCCCAAACAATGAGCAGTTCTTC. The encoded protein is CASSLRGQGPNNEQFF. The genes are TRBV7-3 and TRBJ2-1; 9 bases map to TRBD1. The germline gives CDR1 SGHTA, CDR2 FQGTGA. This CDR3 is 16 amino acids long. Germline trimming cut 1 base from V and 5 bases from J; bases unmatched to any gene: 6.